This passage covers 17 T cell receptor beta chains from one sample sequenced in a study of T cell responses to AZD1222 COVID-19 vaccine (dated by TCRdb to the early 2020s). The time point label of this sample denotes: baseline before first vaccination. The library was obtained by the immunoSEQ multiplex PCR assay. TCRdb mirrors the immuneACCESS table, restricted to in-frame sequences. Some clones are absent from its copies; in checked studies, under half trace to an unresolved V gene, and the reason for the others is unknown. Counted in this sample were about 140,000 clones; about nine tenths of them appeared once. Of the sample, 3.4% falls within the top ten clones. The specimen comprised peripheral blood, sampled on day 0 of AZD1222 vaccination. The receptor source for this set is an adult in good health.

The chain couples TRBV6-5 to TRBJ2-2; D is perhaps TRBD1 (6 bases). Per germline, CDR1 MNHEY and CDR2 SVGAGI. The length of the CDR3 is 14 residues. Trimming took off 6 bases at V and 2 bases at J, with 10 bases between the two ends. The CDR3 protein is CASRQGLNTGELFF. In DNA, the CDR3 is TGTGCCAGCAGACAGGGCCTCAACACCGGGGAGCTGTTTTTT.

The chain recombines TRBV12-3 or TRBV12-4 with TRBJ1-1; 7 bases are shared with TRBD1. With 7 bases clipped from V and 7 bases from J, the junction kept 9 bases outside the gene matches. This CDR3 is 13 amino acids long. CDR3 residues: CASNPGQEGEAFF. CDR3 in DNA: TGTGCCAGCAACCCCGGACAGGAAGGTGAAGCTTTCTTT.

J is TRBJ1-3 and V is TRBV3-1 (or the pseudogene TRBV3-2), with D uncertain. Trimming took 5 bases from V and 4 from J, leaving 12 bases between them. Germline V lookup: CDR1 LGHDT, CDR2 YNNKEL (reference sequence). This CDR3 region has 14 residues. Here the CDR3 DNA reads TGTGCCAGCAGCACCACGGCATCAGGAAACACCATATATTTT. Amino acids: CASSTTASGNTIYF.

This clone has a handful of counts. The chain carries TRBV9 and TRBJ2-1, with 13 bases matching TRBD2. Trimming cost V 3 bases and J 10 bases; bases outside gene matches: 4. The CDR3 has 14 amino acids. Germline V CDR1 and CDR2: SGDLS, YYNGEE. CDR3 coding DNA: TGTGCCAGCAGCGCGGGACTAGCGGGATGGGAGCAGTTCTTC. Its protein is CASSAGLAGWEQFF.

Worth noting for this clone: Other DNA sequences from this sample encode an identical CDR3 as well. The chain carries TRBV7-8 and TRBJ1-5; D unclear. The CDR3 sequence is 15 residues long. In germline, CDR1 is SGHVS, CDR2 FQNEAQ. With 1 base removed from V and 0 bases from J, the gap between germline ends came to 7 bases. In nucleotides, the CDR3 is TGTGCCAGCAGCTTAGACGAGGCTAGCAATCAGCCCCAGCATTTT. It is translated as CASSLDEASNQPQHF.

V usage is TRBV24-1 and J usage is TRBJ2-5; D possibly corresponds to TRBD2 (5 bases). The CDR3 loop spans 13 amino acids. Trimming pared 6 bases from V and 4 bases from J, leaving 11 bases between. Germline CDR1 reads KGHDR; CDR2 reads SFDVKD. The CDR3 sequence is CATSLSGRETQYF. The DNA for the CDR3 is TGTGCCACCAGTTTATCGGGGAGAGAGACCCAGTACTTC.

V and J are TRBV5-1 and TRBJ2-7; TRBD1 might be the D (6 bases). V was pared by 4 bases and J by 3 bases, with 17 bases between. Germline lookup yields CDR1 SGHRS and CDR2 YFSETQ. The length of the CDR3 is 15 residues. The CDR3 protein is CASSLTRGNDYEQYF. CDR3 bases: TGCGCCAGCAGCCTGACAAGGGGGAACGACTACGAGCAGTACTTC.

The chain carries TRBV2 and TRBJ1-1, with TRBD1 matching 8 bases. Germline CDR1 reads SNHLY; CDR2 reads FYNNEI. This CDR3 spans 13 amino acids. Trimming removed 6 bases from V and 3 bases from J; junction bases left unmatched: 3. CDR3 region: CASRETGDTEAFF. The CDR3 DNA reads as TGTGCCAGCAGGGAGACAGGGGACACTGAAGCTTTCTTT.

The sample holds one count of this clone. This chain links TRBV24-1 with TRBJ2-2; 9 nucleotides line up with TRBD1. Germline loops: CDR1 KGHDR, CDR2 SFDVKD. This CDR3 is built from 16 residues. V lost 3 bases, J lost 3 bases, and 4 bases stayed unmatched. The DNA for the CDR3 is TGTGCCACCAGTGATGGACAGGGGAGGGACACCGGGGAGCTGTTTTTT. This gives the protein CATSDGQGRDTGELFF.

V and J are TRBV7-3 and TRBJ1-2; 7 bases agree with TRBD1. The CDR3 spans 13 residues. After removal of 3 bases from V and 4 bases from J, the junction contained 2 bases not matched to a gene. Germline V gives CDR1 SGHTA, CDR2 FQGTGA. Written as DNA, the CDR3 is TGTGCCAGCAGCTTGGCAGGGGGCTATGGCTACACCTTC. It encodes CASSLAGGYGYTF.

This chain joins TRBV7-9 and TRBJ1-1; no clear D gene. From germline, CDR1 is SEHNR and CDR2 FQNEAQ (reference sequence). The V end was cut by 4 bases, the J end by 0 bases, with 15 bases between. CDR3 length equals 16 residues. CDR3 coding DNA: TGTGCCAGCAGCTCGGTGCGATCTCAAATGAACACTGAAGCTTTCTTT. Protein product: CASSSVRSQMNTEAFF.

This sequence joins TRBV9 and TRBJ2-1; D unclear. This CDR3 region has 13 residues. CDR1 and CDR2 (germline): SGDLS, YYNGEE. V dropped 4 bases and J dropped 5 bases, with 10 bases sitting between them. The CDR3 nucleotides are TGTGCCAGCAGCCCCAAAAGAGACAATGAGCAGTTCTTC. Translating gives CASSPKRDNEQFF.

This clone was seen a few times. This chain connects TRBV5-1 to TRBJ1-6; D uncertain. Germline V gene data show CDR1 as SGHRS and CDR2 as YFSETQ. The germline V and J ends were trimmed by 3 bases and 8 bases, with 12 bases remaining between them. This CDR3 is built from 14 residues. This chain's CDR3 is CASSSEVGDSPLHF. CDR3 nucleotide sequence: TGCGCCAGCAGCTCTGAGGTTGGGGATTCACCCCTCCACTTT.

The chain recombines TRBV7-7 with TRBJ2-5; possibly TRBD2 for D (7 bases). Germline CDR1 and CDR2: SSHAT and FNYEAQ (reference sequence). The CDR3 extends over 15 amino acids. Trimming took 1 base from V and 1 from J, leaving 10 bases between them. The CDR3 nucleotides are TGTGCCAGCAGCTTAGTCGGGGGGCCCCAAGAGACCCAGTACTTC. This translates into CASSLVGGPQETQYF.

V usage is TRBV7-6 and J usage is TRBJ2-6; a weak D match, TRBD1 (6 bases). Germline CDR1 is SGHVS and CDR2 is FNYEAQ. Trimming pared 5 bases from V and 0 bases from J, leaving 14 bases between. This CDR3 is built from 17 residues. The CDR3 spells CASSPQGSSSGANVLTF. Here the CDR3 DNA reads TGTGCCAGCAGCCCCCAGGGGTCTAGCTCTGGGGCCAACGTCCTGACTTTC.

This clone showed up just once. DNA for the CDR3: TGTGCCAGCAGCCAAACAGACAGACAAAATGGCTACACCTTC. It translates to CASSQTDRQNGYTF. The chain carries TRBV3-1 (or the pseudogene TRBV3-2) and TRBJ1-2, with TRBD1 as a possible D gene (5 bases). The length of the CDR3 is 14 residues. V was clipped by 2 bases and J by 6 bases, with 13 bases between them. The germline gives CDR1 LGHDT, CDR2 YNNKEL (reference sequence).

The V gene is TRBV2, the J gene TRBJ1-1, with 12 bases aligning to TRBD1. There are 17 residues in the CDR3. Looked up from germline, CDR1 is SNHLY and CDR2 is FYNNEI. V dropped 6 bases and J dropped 1; count of bases not matched to a gene: 9. The CDR3 loop is CASRMGGTGGRNTEAFF. CDR3 nucleotides: TGTGCCAGCAGGATGGGCGGGACAGGGGGCCGGAACACTGAAGCTTTCTTT.